This note documents a single TCR beta chain sequence. Across several immunoSEQ plates, the genomic DNA of each subset was split evenly. Repertoires were generated with immunoSEQ multiplex PCR, while TCRdb's copy carries only in-frame clones and drops some. The sample holds approximately 470,000 clones, around 80% seen once. The data belong to a study of shared clonotypes between healthy human individuals. This CDR3 comprises 11 residues. The V and J ends lost 3 bases and 4 bases respectively, with 6 bases between them. The V gene's germline CDR1 is SQVTM and CDR2 ANQGSEA. The specimen was PBMCs. The chain uses TRBV29-1 and TRBJ1-2, with D unclear. The receptor comes from a middle-aged woman in good health. Some clones in this sample may be carry-over from other donors' samples. CDR3 sequence: CSVEKSYGYTF. The CDR3 nucleotides are TGCAGCGTTGAGAAGAGCTATGGCTACACCTTC.